A selection of T cell receptor beta chains follows, all from one sample in a study of T cell responses to AZD1222 COVID-19 vaccine. Produced via immunoSEQ multiplex PCR; TCRdb's table is partial and in-frame only. The sample contains around 270,000 clones, 94% of which appear only once. The sequences come from peripheral blood, collected 28 days after the second AZD1222 dose. The receptors were sampled from an adult who received the AZD1222 COVID-19 vaccine. Each CDR3 is given with its conserved first and last residue. The D gene is left open where the match is weak. A row's size may be missing; if present it is once, few, many or a size class.

TRBJ2-1	TRBD2	NA	TRBV19	TGTGCCAGTAGTATTAAGAGGACTAGCGGAACCAATGAGCAGTTCTTC	CASSIKRTSGTNEQFF
TRBJ2-3	NA	NA	TRBV10-3	TGTGCCATCAGTGCACAGGGTAGCACAGATACGCAGTATTTT	CAISAQGSTDTQYF
TRBJ1-1	TRBD1	NA	TRBV5-5	TGTGCCAGCAGCCTCGGACAGGGGGGGAACACTGAAGCTTTCTTT	CASSLGQGGNTEAFF
TRBJ2-5	TRBD2	NA	TRBV9	TGTGCCAGCAGCGGAGCGGGGGGGATTCAAGAGACCCAGTACTTC	CASSGAGGIQETQYF
TRBJ2-3	NA	NA	TRBV2	TGTGCCAGCAGTGGGGGGCGTACAGATACGCAGTATTTT	CASSGGRTDTQYF
TRBJ2-7	NA	NA	TRBV3-1/TRBV3-2	TGTGCCAGCAGTCGTACAGGCGACGAGCAGTACTTC	CASSRTGDEQYF
TRBJ1-2	NA	NA	TRBV9	TGTGCCAGCAGTGAAGGATCCCTCTATGGCTACACCTTC	CASSEGSLYGYTF
TRBJ1-1	TRBD1	NA	TRBV24-1	TGTGCCACCAGTGAGTCCGGGACAGACAACACTGAAGCTTTCTTT	CATSESGTDNTEAFF
TRBJ2-1	TRBD2	NA	TRBV7-2	TGTGCCAGCAGCCCGGGTCCCCAACGGGAGGCTGAGCAGTTCTTC	CASSPGPQREAEQFF
TRBJ2-1	NA	NA	TRBV18	TGTGCCAGCTCCGGGCAGGGAAGCTCCTACAATGAGCAGTTCTTC	CASSGQGSSYNEQFF
TRBJ1-2	NA	NA	TRBV18	TGTGCCAGCTCACCCGCATCAGGCTTGGGGACCCAGCAGGACTACACCTTC	CASSPASGLGTQQDYTF
TRBJ1-1	NA	NA	TRBV7-8	TGTGCCAGCAGCACCGACGGAACGAACACTGAAGCTTTCTTT	CASSTDGTNTEAFF
TRBJ1-6	NA	NA	TRBV7-3	TGTGCCAGCAGCCTGCTGGAAGGGGGTAATTCACCCCTCCACTTT	CASSLLEGGNSPLHF
TRBJ1-1	NA	NA	TRBV29-1	TGCAGCGTTGACTCCGGGCTGAACACTGAAGCTTTCTTT	CSVDSGLNTEAFF
TRBJ1-3	TRBD1	NA	TRBV2	TGTGCCAGCAGTAGGGACAGCCCGATTTCTGGAAACACCATATATTTT	CASSRDSPISGNTIYF
TRBJ1-1	TRBD1	NA	TRBV6-5	TGTGCCAGCAGCCTGGACAGGGGGTGGCTCACTGAAGCTTTCTTT	CASSLDRGWLTEAFF
TRBJ2-3	NA	NA	TRBV10-1	TGCGCCAGCGGACAGACCACAGATACGCAGTATTTT	CASGQTTDTQYF
TRBJ1-1	TRBD1	NA	TRBV28	TGTGCCAGCAGTTCTAACACAGGGGTGGCTGAAGCTTTCTTT	CASSSNTGVAEAFF
TRBJ2-2	NA	NA	TRBV5-1	TGCGCCAGCAGTCTCTCCGGGACACTAGCCCCCGGGGAGCTGTTTTTT	CASSLSGTLAPGELFF
TRBJ2-3	NA	once	TRBV5-4	TGTGCCAGCAGCTTGGTGGGCAACGATACGCAGTATTTT	CASSLVGNDTQYF
TRBJ1-1	NA	NA	TRBV27	TGTGCCAGCAGCTGGGGGGGGAACACTGAAGCTTTCTTT	CASSWGGNTEAFF
TRBJ1-1	NA	NA	TRBV29-1	TGCAGCGTCGTACAGGGTATATGGACTGAAGCTTTCTTT	CSVVQGIWTEAFF
TRBJ2-7	NA	NA	TRBV28	TGTGCCAGCAGTTCGGGGTCAGGTACCTACGAGCAGTACTTC	CASSSGSGTYEQYF
TRBJ1-2	TRBD1	NA	TRBV27	TGTGCCAGCAGTTTCTCAGGGGGCGGAAACTATGGCTACACCTTC	CASSFSGGGNYGYTF
TRBJ1-6	NA	NA	TRBV5-1	TGCGCCAGCAGCTTGGAGGGAAACTCACCCCTCCACTTT	CASSLEGNSPLHF
TRBJ2-1	NA	NA	TRBV7-2	TGTGCCAGCTCAACGTGGGATGAGCAGTTCTTC	CASSTWDEQFF
TRBJ1-6	NA	once	TRBV5-6	TGTGCCAGCAGCTCTAAAGAGACAGGAATTAATTCACCCCTCCACTTT	CASSSKETGINSPLHF
TRBJ1-1	NA	NA	TRBV2	TGTGCCAGCTCGTCAGGGGCGAGCACTGAAGCTTTCTTT	CASSSGASTEAFF
TRBJ2-3	NA	NA	TRBV7-9	TGTGCCAGCAGCTTAGATCGGTACACTACGCAGTATTTT	CASSLDRYTTQYF
TRBJ1-5	NA	NA	TRBV9	TGTGCCAGCAGCGTAGGGGGGATTCAGCCCCAGCATTTT	CASSVGGIQPQHF
TRBJ2-2	TRBD2	NA	TRBV3-1/TRBV3-2	TGTGCCAGCAGCCGTAGCGGGGGGGCAGGCGGGGAGCTGTTTTTT	CASSRSGGAGGELFF
TRBJ1-2	NA	NA	TRBV18	TGTGCCAGCTCAGCCTCCGACCCCGTCTATGGCTACACCTTC	CASSASDPVYGYTF
TRBJ1-1	NA	NA	TRBV19	TGTGCCAGTAGTATAATTGGGAACACTGAAGCTTTCTTT	CASSIIGNTEAFF
TRBJ1-3	NA	NA	TRBV3-1/TRBV3-2	TGTGCCAGCAGCCAAGGGACAGCCTCTGGAAACACCATATATTTT	CASSQGTASGNTIYF
TRBJ2-2	TRBD2	once	TRBV7-3	TGTGCCAGCAGCCCCTGGAGCGGGAGAAGCGGGGAGCTGTTTTTT	CASSPWSGRSGELFF
TRBJ1-5	NA	NA	TRBV7-8	TGTGCCAGCAGCTTAGCAGGGGTAAGCAATCAGCCCCAGCATTTT	CASSLAGVSNQPQHF
TRBJ2-3	NA	NA	TRBV2	TGTGCCAGCAGTGCTTTTGGGGGCACAGATACGCAGTATTTT	CASSAFGGTDTQYF
TRBJ1-6	NA	NA	TRBV2	TGTGCCAGCAGAGAGACAACGTGGGGGGTGGCCCTCCACTTT	CASRETTWGVALHF
TRBJ2-7	NA	NA	TRBV6-5	TGTGCCAGCAGTCCTACCTTACTCGAATCCTACGAGCAGTACTTC	CASSPTLLESYEQYF
TRBJ2-3	NA	NA	TRBV19	TGTGCCAGTAGTTGGGAGGGGGAAGATACGCAGTATTTT	CASSWEGEDTQYF
TRBJ1-2	TRBD1	NA	TRBV19	TGTGCCAGTAGACATACCGGGACAGGCTATGGCTACACCTTC	CASRHTGTGYGYTF
TRBJ1-5	NA	NA	TRBV4-1	TGCGCCAGCAGCCAAGCTCCGGGCGGGGGTCAGCCCCAGCATTTT	CASSQAPGGGQPQHF
TRBJ2-7	NA	NA	TRBV2	TGTGCCAGCAGTGACGGCTACGAGCAGTACTTC	CASSDGYEQYF
TRBJ2-7	NA	NA	TRBV5-1	TGCGCCAGCAGCTTGGAAGGGAGACTTCTATACTTC	CASSLEGRLLYF
TRBJ1-2	NA	NA	TRBV19	TGTGCCAGTAGTTGGCAAAACTATGGCTACACCTTC	CASSWQNYGYTF
TRBJ1-2	NA	NA	TRBV4-1	TGCGCCAGCAGCCCGATTGGCTCCCACTCTAACTATGGCTACACCTTC	CASSPIGSHSNYGYTF
TRBJ2-1	TRBD2	NA	TRBV19	TGTGCCAGTAGTATAGAACTAGCGGGAGCGGTTGAGCAGTTCTTC	CASSIELAGAVEQFF
TRBJ1-5	NA	NA	TRBV7-9	TGTGCCAGCAGCTTAGATGGGGGGGTTTTCCAGCCCCAGCATTTT	CASSLDGGVFQPQHF